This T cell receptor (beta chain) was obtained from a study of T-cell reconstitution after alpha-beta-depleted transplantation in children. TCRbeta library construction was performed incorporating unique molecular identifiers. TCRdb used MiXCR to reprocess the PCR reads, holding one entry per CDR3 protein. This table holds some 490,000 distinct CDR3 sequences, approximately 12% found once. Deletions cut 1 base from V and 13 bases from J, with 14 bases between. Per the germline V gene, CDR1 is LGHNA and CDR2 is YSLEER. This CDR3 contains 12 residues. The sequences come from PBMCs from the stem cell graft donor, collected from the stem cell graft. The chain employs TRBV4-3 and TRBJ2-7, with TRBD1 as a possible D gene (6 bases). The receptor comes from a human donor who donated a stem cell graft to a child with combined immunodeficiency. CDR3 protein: CASSQGGQRIYF. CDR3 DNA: TGCGCCAGCAGCCAAGGCGGACAGCGAATATACTTC.